This T cell receptor (beta chain) was documented in a study of control samples from healthy donors and cancer patients. CDR3 length: 13 amino acids. The V end lost 1 base, the J end lost 4 bases, and 7 bases lay between the germline ends. From germline, CDR1 is SGHAT and CDR2 FQNNGV. Here immunoSEQ multiplex PCR was the method, and the copy in TCRdb shows in-frame clones only, minus some. Among under 150,000 clones listed, roughly 95% were seen once. The sample consisted of blood. This rearrangement joins TRBV11-2 to TRBJ1-2; D gene unclear. The clonotype originates from a man aged 25 to 40 in good health. CDR3 in amino acids: CASSLGHSYGYTF. The CDR3 nucleotides read TGTGCCAGCAGCTTAGGGCACAGCTATGGCTACACCTTC.